This T cell receptor (beta chain) was recorded in a study of breast tumors, draining lymph nodes, adjacent tissues. Study findings and constraints: Compared with basal-like, luminal-like tumors shared significantly more repertoire with nontumor tissue. Compared with lymph nodes, tumors were less diverse; compared with nontumor tissue, more. Most tumor T cells seemingly derive from lymph node, then expand in tumor.

TCRdb fed the multiplex PCR reads into MiXCR, producing one record per CDR3 protein. This sample carries about 21,000 distinct CDR3 sequences, about 41% of them seen once, and the ten largest clones take around a quarter. Comment on this clonotype: What it recognizes is unknown.

The germline gives CDR1 SGHVS, CDR2 FQNEAQ. Trimming left V 1 base short and J 2 bases short, with 12 bases between. This CDR3 is built from 15 residues. Sample: breast tumor tissue. This TCR was sampled from a female donor with breast cancer. Some clones in this sample may be carry-over from other donors' samples. V and J are TRBV7-8 and TRBJ2-7, with D unresolved. CDR3 in amino acids: CASSLGTYLAYEQYF. The CDR3 DNA is TGTGCCAGCAGCTTAGGTACCTACTTGGCCTACGAGCAGTACTTC.